This TCR beta chain was recorded in a study of TIL therapy for anti-PD-1-resistant metastatic lung cancer. About the research overall: Patients had a median age of 54 years (range about 35-85). General study findings and limits: This highly selected cohort may not generalize to typical lung cancer patients.

For this clone: Antigen unknown.

Time point in this sample: pre-treatment sample, taken before nivolumab and TIL therapy. This was the immunoSEQ v3 assay. Sequencing depth was 1.9 million or so read pairs for survey level, roughly 4.5-6 million for deep. Generated by immunoSEQ multiplex PCR, the TCRdb table keeps only in-frame clones and is missing some. The sample consists of about 36,000 clones, 73% of them appearing once. This material consisted of blood, taken at baseline. The receptor comes from a person between 25 and 79 years old with non-small cell lung cancer.

DNA for the CDR3: TGCAGTGGAGACTTCCACAATGAGCAGTTCTTC. Protein sequence: CSGDFHNEQFF. V and J are TRBV20-1 and TRBJ2-1; D remains unclear. This CDR3 has 11 amino acids. The V gene's germline CDR1 is DFQATT and CDR2 SNEGSKA (reference sequence). Trimming pared 7 bases from V and 5 bases from J, leaving 9 bases between.